The clone carrying this T cell receptor beta chain was seen at least ten times. CDR1 SQVTM and CDR2 ANQGSEA come from the germline V gene. With 3 bases removed from V and 0 bases from J, the gap between germline ends came to 9 bases. The CDR3 length is 13 residues. This entry belongs to a study of T-cell reconstitution after alpha-beta-depleted transplantation in children. Construction of the TCRbeta library involved unique molecular identifiers. TCRdb called the PCR reads again in MiXCR, with one record for every CDR3 protein. Of approximately 88,000 distinct CDR3 sequences in the sample, about 12% are singletons; the top ten hold approximately 13%.

Sequencing was performed on PBMCs from the stem cell graft donor, taken from the stem cell graft. This sequence originates from a human donor who donated a stem cell graft to a child with inherited bone marrow failure. This chain uses TRBV29-1 with TRBJ2-7, with D hard to call. The CDR3 is CSVEAGSSYEQYF. CDR3 sequence (DNA): TGCAGCGTTGAGGCCGGAAGCTCCTACGAGCAGTACTTC.